This T cell receptor beta chain stems from a study of blood T cell repertoires in COVID-19. Study-wide context: The origin of the acute and convalescent COVID-19 samples was the United States, Italy and Spain. From T cells, B-cell-depleted T cells, or PBMCs came the material, which was cDNA or gDNA.

Enrolled through a virtual design, the participants were between 18 and 89 years of age and came from some 25 US areas. Two negative PCRs, clearance, or symptom resolution had been documented for recovered Cohort 3 donors. Data came from immunoSEQ multiplex PCR; TCRdb stores just in-frame clones and leaves some out. The repertoire consists of about 330,000 clones, with around 87% occurring once and the leading ten covering over 4%. This CDR3 is built from 14 residues. The V gene lost 0 bases and the J gene lost 4 bases, with 9 bases spanning the gap. Germline CDR1 and CDR2: MNHNS and SASEGT. The receptor comes from a woman in her twenties or thirties who had recovered from COVID-19. Sequencing was done on a sample of PBMCs or T cells enriched from blood (not recorded which). The chain links TRBV6-1 to TRBJ1-2; D not certain. The chain's CDR3 is CASSEAVTRYGYTF. The CDR3 DNA follows: TGTGCCAGCAGTGAAGCTGTTACGCGCTATGGCTACACCTTC.